The 25 T cell receptor beta chains below all came from one sample that was sequenced in a study of shared clonotypes between healthy human individuals. Measured with immunoSEQ multiplex PCR; TCRdb has only the in-frame clones, and not every one. The table lists some 1 million clones, about 77% of them singletons. Material: memory CD4+ T cells sorted from blood. The subset here: CD45RA-negative fraction. These receptors originate from a man aged 18 to 29 in good health.

The J gene is TRBJ2-7, the V gene TRBV11-3, with D perhaps assigned TRBD1 or TRBD2 (6 bases each). The V end lost 3 bases, the J end lost 4 bases, and 10 bases lay between the germline ends. Looked up from germline, CDR1 is SGHNT and CDR2 is YENEEA. The length of the CDR3 is 13 residues. CDR3 residues: CASSLGAGYEQYF. CDR3 in DNA: TGTGCCAGCAGCTTGGGGGCGGGGTACGAGCAGTACTTC.

The chain carries TRBV28 and TRBJ1-3; the D gene is possibly TRBD1 (5 bases). Per germline, CDR1 MDHEN and CDR2 SYDVKM. V was cut by 4 bases and J by 2 bases, with 15 bases left in between. The CDR3 contains 16 residues. The CDR3 spells CASSSPSGGAGNTIYF. DNA of the CDR3: TGTGCCAGCAGTTCCCCCTCGGGGGGGGCTGGAAACACCATATATTTT. Filled out from reference TRBV28 and TRBJ1-3, the complete variable domain reads DVKVTQSSRYLVKRTGEKVFLECVQDMDHENMFWYRQDPGLGLRLIYFSYDVKMKEKGDIPEGYSVSREKKERFSLILESASTNQTSMYLCASSSPSGGAGNTIYFGEGSWLTVV.

This chain joins TRBV10-3 and TRBJ2-1; TRBD2 matches at 14 bases. From germline, CDR1 is ENHRY and CDR2 SYGVKD. V lost 7 bases to trimming and J lost 9 bases; unmatched junction nucleotides: 11. The CDR3 is 16 residues long. The CDR3: CAITTGTSGSIGEQFF. The CDR3 nucleotides are TGTGCCATCACTACAGGGACTAGCGGGAGTATAGGTGAGCAGTTCTTC.

V and J are TRBV11-3 and TRBJ2-2, with 9 bases that match TRBD1. Germline loops: CDR1 SGHNT, CDR2 YENEEA. Trimming removed 5 bases from V and 3 bases from J; junction bases left unmatched: 4. CDR3 length equals 15 residues. DNA of the CDR3: TGTGCCAGCAGCCCAAGACAGGGGGACACCGGGGAGCTGTTTTTT. This translates into CASSPRQGDTGELFF.

This sequence joins TRBV28 and TRBJ1-5; D is unresolved. Germline loops: CDR1 MDHEN, CDR2 SYDVKM. V was shortened by 7 bases and J by 4 bases, with 8 bases between the two germline ends. This CDR3 region has 12 residues. CDR3 protein: CASTKPNQPQHF. The DNA for the CDR3 is TGTGCCAGCACCAAACCTAATCAGCCCCAGCATTTT.

This chain links TRBV25-1 with TRBJ2-3; D possibly corresponds to TRBD2 (5 bases). This CDR3 has 15 amino acids. Germline CDR1 and CDR2: MGHDK and SYGVNS. Between the trimmed V and J ends, which lost 2 bases and 2 bases, there was a span of 11 bases. CDR3: CASSETRDYTDTQYF. CDR3 nucleotide sequence: TGTGCCAGCAGTGAAACCCGCGACTACACAGATACGCAGTATTTT.

The table lists this clone with a few counts. The chain recombines TRBV6-5 with TRBJ2-7, with 10 bases identical to TRBD2. This CDR3 has 14 amino acids. J was trimmed by 6 bases and V by 6 bases; bases with no gene match: 8. The germline V gene has CDR1 MNHEY and CDR2 SVGAGI. The DNA of the CDR3 is TGTGCCAGCAGAACCCCGGGACTAGCGTTCGAGCAGTACTTC. Translation gives CASRTPGLAFEQYF.

Regarding this clone: This specimen includes other DNA sequences encoding the same CDR3. V gene TRBV29-1 combines with J gene TRBJ2-2; 7 bases line up with TRBD1. Germline values: CDR1 SQVTM, CDR2 ANQGSEA. The CDR3 consists of 12 residues. V trimming: 4 bases; J trimming: 6 bases; junction bases outside the gene matches: 2. This chain's CDR3 is CSVGQGAGELFF. In nucleotides, the CDR3 is TGCAGCGTTGGGCAGGGGGCCGGGGAGCTGTTTTTT.

The chain uses TRBV21-1 and TRBJ2-1; no check of the table's D call, TRBD1, against the DNA was made. TRBV21-1 is flagged as a pseudogene. This CDR3 spans 19 amino acids. DNA for the CDR3: TGTGCCAGCAGCAAAGTATCTAAAACAGGGGACTTAACCTACAATGAGCAGTTCTTC. Translating gives CASSKVSKTGDLTYNEQFF.

The CDR3 bases are TGTGCCAGCAGCGCCTCCACTCAGGGGACTGGAAACACCATATATTTT. Translation: CASSASTQGTGNTIYF. The J gene is TRBJ1-3, the V gene TRBV9, with D possibly being TRBD1 (6 bases). Between the trimmed V and J ends, which lost 3 bases and 2 bases, there was a span of 15 bases. CDR1 and CDR2 from the germline V gene are SGDLS and YYNGEE. The CDR3 spans 16 residues.

This clone occurred once. This clone may be a read error of a much larger clone one base away. The chain recombines TRBV7-3 with TRBJ2-3; D ambiguous. Germline-derived CDR1 and CDR2 are SGHTA and FQGTGA. This CDR3 comprises 12 residues. The germline V and J ends were trimmed by 4 bases and 2 bases, with 4 bases remaining between them. The CDR3 reads CASSYYTDTQYF. The DNA of the CDR3 is TGTGCCAGCAGCTATTACACAGATACGCAGTATTTT.

This chain links TRBV2 with TRBJ2-2, with no clear D. Trimming took 3 bases from V and 6 from J, leaving 14 bases between them. The CDR3 runs to 15 residues. Germline V gene lookup returns CDR1 SNHLY and CDR2 FYNNEI. The CDR3 is CASSDALRGAGELFF. The CDR3 DNA is TGTGCCAGCAGTGATGCCCTAAGAGGTGCCGGGGAGCTGTTTTTT.

V gene TRBV7-9 combines with J gene TRBJ2-1; the D gene is possibly TRBD1 (5 bases). The germline CDR1 and CDR2 sequences are SEHNR and FQNEAQ (reference sequence). The length of the CDR3 is 13 residues. V lost 7 bases and J 9 bases, leaving 16 bases between the germline ends. The CDR3 here is CASNPSGLGEQFF. The CDR3 DNA reads TGTGCCAGCAACCCGTCAGGGCTCGGTGAGCAGTTCTTC.

The chain couples TRBV5-1 to TRBJ2-3; possible D gene TRBD1, 5 bases. Germline lookup yields CDR1 SGHRS and CDR2 YFSETQ. V was shortened by 0 bases and J by 4 bases, with 12 bases between the two germline ends. The CDR3 spans 15 residues. In nucleotides, the CDR3 is TGCGCCAGCAGCTTGGGGACACCCTGGGCAGATACGCAGTATTTT. It yields the protein CASSLGTPWADTQYF.

The chain carries TRBV6-1 and TRBJ1-4, with D possibly being TRBD1 (6 bases). With 10 bases removed from V and 8 bases from J, the gap between germline ends came to 17 bases. This CDR3 has 13 amino acids. Germline V gene sequence: CDR1 MNHNS, CDR2 SASEGT. CDR3 DNA: TGTGCCACCATGCTCGGGGGGGGCGAAAAACTGTTTTTT. Translating it yields CATMLGGGEKLFF.

V gene TRBV9 combines with J gene TRBJ2-7; TRBD1 matches 9 bases. The V gene's germline CDR1 is SGDLS and CDR2 YYNGEE. The CDR3 consists of 13 residues. The ends lost 7 bases at V and 2 bases at J; junction bases unmatched: 4. For the CDR3, the DNA is TGTGCCAGCTCAACAGGGGGCACCTACGAGCAGTACTTC. This codes for CASSTGGTYEQYF.

V gene TRBV30 combines with J gene TRBJ1-3; D is unresolved. The CDR3 totals 11 residues. V was clipped by 6 bases and J by 2 bases, with 5 bases between them. Germline V gives CDR1 GTSNPN, CDR2 SVGIG (reference sequence). In DNA form, the CDR3 reads TGTGCCTGTGACCCTGGAAACACCATATATTTT. Its translation: CACDPGNTIYF. The full variable domain, completed using reference TRBV30 and TRBJ1-3, is SQTIHQWPATLVQPVGSPLSLECTVEGTSNPNLYWYRQAAGRGLQLLFYSVGIGQISSEVPQNLSASRPQDRQFILSSKKLLLSDSGFYLCACDPGNTIYFGEGSWLTVV.

Only a few counts were recorded for this clone. V gene TRBV6-5 combines with J gene TRBJ2-5; TRBD2 matches at 8 bases. There are 15 residues in the CDR3. CDR1 MNHEY and CDR2 SVGAGI come from the germline V gene. With 7 bases clipped from V and 2 bases from J, the junction kept 9 bases outside the gene matches. The CDR3 nucleotides read TGTGCCAGCAAAGGGAGCGGGGGATTACAAGAGACCCAGTACTTC. It is translated as CASKGSGGLQETQYF.

The chain links TRBV30 to TRBJ2-3; 7 positions agree with TRBD1. CDR3 size: 12 residues. V gave up 0 bases and J gave up 10 bases; unmatched junction bases: 4. Germline V gene data show CDR1 as GTSNPN and CDR2 as SVGIG (reference sequence). The CDR3 sequence is CAWSVSTGPQYF. The CDR3 bases are TGTGCCTGGAGTGTATCGACAGGGCCGCAGTATTTT.

The chain is built from TRBV5-4 and TRBJ1-4; maybe TRBD1 (5 bases). Trimming pared 0 bases from V and 4 bases from J, leaving 10 bases between. The V gene's germline CDR1 is SGHNT and CDR2 YYREEE (reference sequence). This CDR3 has 15 amino acids. CDR3 DNA sequence: TGTGCCAGCAGCTTGGACGGGGGGAATAATGAAAAACTGTTTTTT. Residues: CASSLDGGNNEKLFF.

V gene TRBV18 combines with J gene TRBJ2-1, with 11 bases lining up with TRBD2. V was clipped by 1 base and J by 8 bases; unmatched bases: 4. This CDR3 has 15 amino acids. Per the germline V gene, CDR1 is KGHSH and CDR2 is LQKENI. The CDR3 here is CASSPLLAGDDEQFF. The DNA of the CDR3 is TGTGCCAGCTCACCACTACTAGCGGGAGACGATGAGCAGTTCTTC.

The V call is TRBV4-2, the J call TRBJ2-1; weak D call: TRBD2 (7 bases). Trimming took 0 bases from V and 7 from J, leaving 13 bases between them. CDR3 length: 15 amino acids. CDR1 is LGHNA, CDR2 YNFKEQ, per germline. The CDR3 coding sequence is TGTGCCAGCAGCCAAGATAGGGGGGGGTTTAATGAGCAGTTCTTC. It encodes CASSQDRGGFNEQFF.

This clone was seen a few times. The chain joins TRBV9 to TRBJ2-5; perhaps TRBD1 as D (6 bases). The CDR3 is 16 residues long. Trimming pared 4 bases from V and 4 bases from J, leaving 20 bases between. Germline loops: CDR1 SGDLS, CDR2 YYNGEE. Written as DNA, the CDR3 is TGTGCCAGCAGCCCAAATCCCACGAGAGGGGGAGAGACCCAGTACTTC. Its translation is CASSPNPTRGGETQYF.

This chain uses TRBV7-9 with TRBJ2-7; 7 bases are shared with TRBD2. CDR3 length: 14 amino acids. V shed 0 bases and J 7 bases; nucleotides not matched to a gene: 6. Germline V gene data show CDR1 as SEHNR and CDR2 as FQNEAQ (reference sequence). CDR3 nucleotide sequence: TGTGCCAGCAGCTTAGCATGGGCAGCGGGAGAGCAGTACTTC. Its translation: CASSLAWAAGEQYF.

The rearrangement links TRBV7-9 to TRBJ2-2; possible D gene TRBD1, 6 bases. Germline CDR1 is SEHNR and CDR2 is FQNEAQ (reference sequence). The CDR3 has 15 amino acids. V was clipped by 5 bases and J by 7 bases, with 17 bases between them. DNA of the CDR3: TGTGCCAGCAGCAAGGTGACAGGATCTGACGGGGAGCTGTTTTTT. Its protein product is CASSKVTGSDGELFF. Variable domain in full (rest from reference TRBV7-9 and TRBJ2-2): DTGVSQNPRHKITKRGQNVTFRCDPISEHNRLYWYRQTLGQGPEFLTYFQNEAQLEKSRLLSDRFSAERPKGSFSTLEIQRTEQGDSAMYLCASSKVTGSDGELFFGEGSRLTVL.